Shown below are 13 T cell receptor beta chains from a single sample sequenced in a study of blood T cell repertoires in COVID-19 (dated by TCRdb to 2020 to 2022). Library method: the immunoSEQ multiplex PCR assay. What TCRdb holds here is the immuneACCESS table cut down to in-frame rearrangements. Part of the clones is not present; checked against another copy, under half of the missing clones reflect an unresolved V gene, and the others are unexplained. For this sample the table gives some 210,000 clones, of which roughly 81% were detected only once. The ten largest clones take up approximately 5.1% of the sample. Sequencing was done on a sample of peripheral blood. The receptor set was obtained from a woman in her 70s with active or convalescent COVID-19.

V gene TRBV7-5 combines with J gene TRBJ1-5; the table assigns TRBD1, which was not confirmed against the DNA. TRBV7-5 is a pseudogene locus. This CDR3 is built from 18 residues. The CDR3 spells CVRSSTGILGSRNQPQHF. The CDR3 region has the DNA TGTGTCAGAAGCTCGACAGGAATTTTGGGCTCGCGCAATCAGCCCCAGCATTTT.

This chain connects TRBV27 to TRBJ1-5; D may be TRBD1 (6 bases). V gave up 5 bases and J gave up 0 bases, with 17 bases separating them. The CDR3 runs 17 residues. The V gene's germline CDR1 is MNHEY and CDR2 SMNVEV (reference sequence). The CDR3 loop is CASSRYGTLYSNQPQHF. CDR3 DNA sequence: TGTGCCAGCAGTCGCTACGGGACATTATATAGCAATCAGCCCCAGCATTTT.

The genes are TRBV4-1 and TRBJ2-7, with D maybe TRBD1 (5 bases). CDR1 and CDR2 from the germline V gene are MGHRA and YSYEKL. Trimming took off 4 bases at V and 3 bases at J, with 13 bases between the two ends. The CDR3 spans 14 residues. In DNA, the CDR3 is TGCGCCAGCAGCCTTGAACCAGGGTACTACGAGCAGTACTTC. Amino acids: CASSLEPGYYEQYF.

CDR3: CASSPDRVWEGYTF. CDR3 nucleotide sequence: TGCGCCAGCAGCCCGGACAGGGTTTGGGAGGGCTACACCTTC. This sequence joins TRBV5-1 and TRBJ1-2, with TRBD1 identical over 8 bases. CDR1 and CDR2 from the germline V gene are SGHRS and YFSETQ. The CDR3 totals 14 residues. V dropped 4 bases and J dropped 8; count of bases not matched to a gene: 10.

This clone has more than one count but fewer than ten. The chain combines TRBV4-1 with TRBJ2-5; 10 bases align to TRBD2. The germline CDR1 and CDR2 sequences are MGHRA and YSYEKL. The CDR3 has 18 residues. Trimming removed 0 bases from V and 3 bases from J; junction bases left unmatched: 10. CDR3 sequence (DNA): TGCGCCAGCAGCCAAGATCGGTCTAGCGGGAGAGGTAAAGAGACCCAGTACTTC. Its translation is CASSQDRSSGRGKETQYF.

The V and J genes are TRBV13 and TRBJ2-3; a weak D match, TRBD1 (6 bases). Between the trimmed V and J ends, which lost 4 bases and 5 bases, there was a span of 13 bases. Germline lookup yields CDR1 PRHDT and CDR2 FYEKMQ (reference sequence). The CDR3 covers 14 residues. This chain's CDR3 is CASSSTGVGDTQYF. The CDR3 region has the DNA TGTGCCAGCAGCTCGACAGGAGTGGGAGATACGCAGTATTTT.

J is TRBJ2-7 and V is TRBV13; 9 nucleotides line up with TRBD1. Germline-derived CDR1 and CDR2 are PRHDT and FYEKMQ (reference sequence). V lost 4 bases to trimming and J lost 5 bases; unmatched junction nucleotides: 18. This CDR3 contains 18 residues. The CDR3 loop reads CASSSRLGEDRGGNEQYF. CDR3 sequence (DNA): TGTGCCAGCAGCTCCCGCCTTGGGGAGGACAGGGGAGGCAACGAGCAGTACTTC.

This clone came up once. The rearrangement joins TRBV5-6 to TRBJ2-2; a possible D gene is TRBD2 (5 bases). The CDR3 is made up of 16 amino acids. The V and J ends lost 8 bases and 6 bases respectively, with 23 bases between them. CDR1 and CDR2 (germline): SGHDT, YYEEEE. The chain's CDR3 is CASSLVGRSGSGELFF. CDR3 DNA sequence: TGTGCCAGTTCCCTCGTTGGAAGGAGCGGCTCCGGGGAGCTGTTTTTT.

The CDR3 bases are TGTGCCAGCTCACCACGGCTTACAGATACGCAGTATTTT. Its translation is CASSPRLTDTQYF. V gene TRBV18 combines with J gene TRBJ2-3; D gene ambiguous. CDR1 is KGHSH, CDR2 LQKENI, per germline. The CDR3 loop spans 13 amino acids. With 1 base removed from V and 3 bases from J, the gap between germline ends came to 5 bases.

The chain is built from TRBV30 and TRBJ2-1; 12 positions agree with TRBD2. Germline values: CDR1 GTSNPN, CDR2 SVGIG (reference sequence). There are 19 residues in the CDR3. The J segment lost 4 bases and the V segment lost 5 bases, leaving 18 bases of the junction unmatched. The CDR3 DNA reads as TGTGCCTGGCCAAGCGAGGGCCTAGCGGGAGGGTCTCTTTACAATGAGCAGTTCTTC. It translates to CAWPSEGLAGGSLYNEQFF.

The CDR3: CASSPEGPRGVYEQYF. CDR3 DNA sequence: TGCGCCAGCAGCCCCGAGGGACCGCGGGGGGTCTACGAGCAGTACTTC. The rearrangement joins TRBV5-1 to TRBJ2-7; 8 bases align to TRBD2. CDR1 is SGHRS, CDR2 YFSETQ, per germline. With 4 bases clipped from V and 3 bases from J, the junction kept 12 bases outside the gene matches. This CDR3 has 16 amino acids.

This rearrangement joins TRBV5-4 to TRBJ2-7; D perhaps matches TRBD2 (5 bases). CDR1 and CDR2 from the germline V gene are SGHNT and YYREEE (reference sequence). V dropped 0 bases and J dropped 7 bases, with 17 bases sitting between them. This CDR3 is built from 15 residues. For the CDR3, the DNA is TGTGCCAGCAGCTTGGCCGGAGTCGGCGGGCTGGAGCAGTACTTC. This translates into CASSLAGVGGLEQYF. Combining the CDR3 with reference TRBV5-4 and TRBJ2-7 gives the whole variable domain ETGVTQSPTHLIKTRGQQVTLRCSSQSGHNTVSWYQQALGQGPQFIFQYYREEENGRGNFPPRFSGLQFPNYSSELNVNALELDDSALYLCASSLAGVGGLEQYFGPGTRLTVT.

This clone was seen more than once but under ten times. CDR3 region: CASRGGWGKLFF. In nucleotides, the CDR3 is TGTGCCAGCCGTGGGGGCTGGGGAAAACTGTTTTTT. The chain employs TRBV28 and TRBJ1-4, with a possible D match to TRBD1 (6 bases). The CDR3 spans 12 residues. Trimming left V 8 bases short and J 10 bases short, with 14 bases between. Looked up from germline, CDR1 is MDHEN and CDR2 is SYDVKM.